The TCR beta chain described here comes from a study of CD8 T cells in ankylosing spondylitis. Points from the study as a whole: Past studies reported some motif variants in reactive arthritis synovial fluid and blood. Researchers report that disease-linked clones proved CD8+ and relatively rare in peripheral blood. Significant enrichment of disease-linked clones was reported in matched ankylosing spondylitis synovial fluid.

Only a few counts were recorded for this clonotype. Antigen: not known. Libraries of TCR beta came from quantitative 5'-RACE with molecular barcodes. TCRdb reprocessed the 5' RACE reads with MiXCR, giving one entry per CDR3 protein. The repertoire has roughly 130,000 distinct CDR3 sequences, about a tenth of them found once; the top ten carry 2.5% to 3.5%. Germline V lookup: CDR1 SQVTM, CDR2 ANQGSEA. CDR3 length equals 12 residues. V was clipped by 8 bases and J by 4 bases; unmatched bases: 5. This clonotype originated in a male donor with ankylosing spondylitis or in good health (not recorded which). The sequenced material came from blood, either unsorted or a sorted T cell fraction (not recorded which). The gene calls are TRBV29-1 and TRBJ1-2; 9 positions match TRBD1. This CDR3 reads CSTNRGPYGYTF. The CDR3 bases are TGCAGCACGAACAGGGGGCCCTATGGCTACACCTTC.